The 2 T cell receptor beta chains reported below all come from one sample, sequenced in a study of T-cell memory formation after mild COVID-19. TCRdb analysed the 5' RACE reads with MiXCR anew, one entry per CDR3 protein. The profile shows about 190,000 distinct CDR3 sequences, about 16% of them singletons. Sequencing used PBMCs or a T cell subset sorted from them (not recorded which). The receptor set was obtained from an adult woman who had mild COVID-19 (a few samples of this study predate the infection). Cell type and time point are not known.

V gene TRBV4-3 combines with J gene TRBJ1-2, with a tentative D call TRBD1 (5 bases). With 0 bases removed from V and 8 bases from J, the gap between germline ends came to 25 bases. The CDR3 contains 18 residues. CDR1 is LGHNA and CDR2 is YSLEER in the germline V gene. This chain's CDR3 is CASSQDLPGMGFGGGYTF. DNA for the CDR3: TGCGCCAGCAGCCAAGACCTCCCGGGAATGGGCTTCGGGGGAGGCTACACCTTC.

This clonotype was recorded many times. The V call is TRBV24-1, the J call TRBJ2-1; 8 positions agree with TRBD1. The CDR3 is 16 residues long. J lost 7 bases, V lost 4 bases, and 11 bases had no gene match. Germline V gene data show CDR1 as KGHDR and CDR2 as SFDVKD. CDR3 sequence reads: CATSDHRGWERNEQFF. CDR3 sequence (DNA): TGTGCCACCAGTGACCACAGGGGGTGGGAAAGAAATGAGCAGTTCTTC.